The present T cell receptor beta chain was sequenced within a study of blood T cell repertoires in COVID-19. Study as a whole: Italy, Spain and the United States were the sources of the convalescent and acute COVID-19 samples.

CDR1 is LGHNA and CDR2 is YSLEER in the germline V gene. J lost 2 bases, V lost 1 base, and 5 bases had no gene match. This CDR3 contains 16 residues. The authors' processing: Amplification with reference gene primers provided the estimates of nucleated cell counts. Data came from immunoSEQ multiplex PCR; TCRdb stores just in-frame clones and leaves some out. That table supplies the V and J calls and clone size; D and trimming were determined from the DNA. In the table there are 240,000 or so clones, approximately 86% of which are singletons. Sample: peripheral blood. This sequence originates from a woman in her twenties or thirties who had recovered from COVID-19. The gene calls are TRBV4-3 and TRBJ2-1; TRBD2 matches 7 bases. CDR3 sequence reads: CASSQGSGEPYNEQFF. The CDR3 region has the DNA TGCGCCAGCAGCCAAGGCAGCGGGGAGCCCTACAATGAGCAGTTCTTC.